Presented here are 21 T cell receptor beta chains from one specimen sequenced in a study of blood T cell repertoires in COVID-19 (dated by TCRdb to the early 2020s). Library creation used the immunoSEQ multiplex PCR assay. TCRdb took this table from immuneACCESS and kept in-frame rearrangements with V and J called. Such tables lack part of the clones; where checked against another copy, unresolved V genes explain under half of the gap, and the rest is unexplained. The sample table shows 200,000 to 250,000 clones, and under 90% are seen once. Less than 4.5% of the sample lies in the top ten. Sequencing was done on a sample of peripheral blood. These receptors were taken from a man in his fifties with acute or convalescent COVID-19.

J is TRBJ2-3 and V is TRBV5-4, with D uncertain. In germline, CDR1 is SGHNT, CDR2 YYREEE (reference sequence). CDR3 length: 12 amino acids. Trimming pared 1 base from V and 4 bases from J, leaving 4 bases between. CDR3 amino acids: CASSLYSDTQYF. CDR3 sequence (DNA): TGTGCCAGCAGCTTGTACTCAGATACGCAGTATTTT.

The rearrangement joins TRBV5-1 to TRBJ1-3, with D tentatively TRBD1 (5 bases). V was pared by 4 bases and J by 3 bases, with 11 bases between. The CDR3 spans 14 residues. Germline V lookup: CDR1 SGHRS, CDR2 YFSETQ. In DNA, the CDR3 is TGCGCCAGCAGCCTGGGGGACTTTGGAAACACCATATATTTT. Its translation is CASSLGDFGNTIYF.

The chain links TRBV3-1 (or the pseudogene TRBV3-2) to TRBJ1-5; a possible D gene is TRBD1 (5 bases). The CDR3 is 12 amino acids. The germline CDR1 and CDR2 sequences are LGHDT and YNNKEL (reference sequence). Deletions cut 5 bases from V and 9 bases from J, with 11 bases between. For the CDR3, the DNA is TGTGCCAGCAGCTACCCCCAGGGGCCCCAGCATTTT. Translating it yields CASSYPQGPQHF.

V gene TRBV7-9 combines with J gene TRBJ1-4; 9 bases align to TRBD1. Per germline, CDR1 SEHNR and CDR2 FQNEAQ (reference sequence). Trimming cost V 4 bases and J 8 bases; bases outside gene matches: 8. The CDR3 covers 15 residues. DNA of the CDR3: TGTGCCAGCAGCTCGGCCGGGACAGGGAACGAAAAACTGTTTTTT. Protein sequence: CASSSAGTGNEKLFF.

This rearrangement joins TRBV6-5 to TRBJ2-3, with 9 nucleotides matching TRBD2. The CDR3 sequence is 14 residues long. After removal of 6 bases from V and 2 bases from J, the junction contained 3 bases not matched to a gene. Per the germline V gene, CDR1 is MNHEY and CDR2 is SVGAGI. The CDR3, as DNA: TGTGCCAGCAGAAAGGGACTAGCCACAGATACGCAGTATTTT. Translating gives CASRKGLATDTQYF.

This clone was counted a few times. This sequence joins TRBV10-3 and TRBJ1-1; no firm D call. The CDR3 is 12 residues long. Trimming took 9 bases from V and 1 from J, leaving 9 bases between them. Per the germline V gene, CDR1 is ENHRY and CDR2 is SYGVKD. Here the CDR3 DNA reads TGTGCCATGGGCCCTCAGAACACTGAAGCTTTCTTT. This gives the protein CAMGPQNTEAFF.

The chain joins TRBV11-2 to TRBJ2-1; D is perhaps TRBD1 (5 bases). Germline-derived CDR1 and CDR2 are SGHAT and FQNNGV. This CDR3 region has 15 residues. The V end lost 1 base, the J end lost 7 bases, and 14 bases lay between the germline ends. The CDR3 sequence is CASSLVSGYKNEQFF. CDR3 bases: TGTGCCAGCAGCTTAGTTTCAGGGTACAAGAATGAGCAGTTCTTC. Complete variable domain (other parts from reference TRBV11-2 and TRBJ2-1): EAGVAQSPRYKIIEKRQSVAFWCNPISGHATLYWYQQILGQGPKLLIQFQNNGVVDDSQLPKDRFSAERLKGVDSTLKIQPAKLEDSAVYLCASSLVSGYKNEQFFGPGTRLTVL.

The chain couples TRBV11-2 to TRBJ2-1, with D maybe TRBD2 (6 bases). This CDR3 has 15 amino acids. CDR1 is SGHAT and CDR2 is FQNNGV in the germline V gene. The V end was cut by 5 bases, the J end by 7 bases, with 18 bases between. The DNA for the CDR3 is TGTGCCAGCAGCCACCGACTAGAAGAGGGGAATGAGCAGTTCTTC. As protein: CASSHRLEEGNEQFF.

V usage is TRBV27 and J usage is TRBJ2-5; D not certain. The CDR3 has 13 amino acids. Germline CDR1 is MNHEY and CDR2 is SMNVEV (reference sequence). V shed 6 bases and J shed 5 bases, with 13 bases lying between them. The CDR3, as DNA: TGTGCCAGCAGCTCTCATGGGCGCGAGACCCAGTACTTC. It is translated as CASSSHGRETQYF.

J is TRBJ1-4 and V is TRBV6-2 or TRBV6-3; 7 bases line up with TRBD1. In germline, CDR1 is MNHEY, CDR2 SVGEGT. J lost 5 bases, V lost 6 bases, and 12 bases had no gene match. The CDR3 is 16 amino acids. This CDR3 reads CASSPTPQGTNEKLFF. The CDR3 DNA sequence: TGTGCCAGCAGCCCTACCCCACAGGGGACAAATGAAAAACTGTTTTTT.

The chain carries TRBV10-2 and TRBJ2-3, with D perhaps TRBD2 (7 bases). The V and J ends lost 2 bases and 1 base respectively, with 10 bases between them. The CDR3 is 15 amino acids. Germline V gene lookup returns CDR1 WSHSY and CDR2 SAAADI. For the CDR3, the DNA is TGCGCCAGCAGTGAGGGGAGGGGGGGCACAGATACGCAGTATTTT. It is translated as CASSEGRGGTDTQYF.

The chain recombines TRBV6-6 with TRBJ1-1, with TRBD1 matching 7 bases. The germline V gene encodes CDR1 MNHNY and CDR2 SVGAGI (reference sequence). V lost 4 bases to trimming and J lost 12 bases; unmatched junction nucleotides: 11. The CDR3 has 13 residues. The CDR3 sequence is CASSSGTARGTFF. Here the CDR3 DNA reads TGTGCCAGCAGTTCGGGGACAGCCCGGGGAACTTTCTTT.

This clone appeared a few times. The chain couples TRBV25-1 to TRBJ1-2; tentative D call: TRBD1 (5 bases). V lost 3 bases and J 1 base, leaving 18 bases between the germline ends. Germline V lookup: CDR1 MGHDK, CDR2 SYGVNS. This CDR3 contains 17 residues. As DNA, the CDR3 is TGTGCCAGCAGTGATTCATCGTCAGGGTGGTTTAACTATGGCTACACCTTC. Translated: CASSDSSSGWFNYGYTF.

The chain links TRBV18 to TRBJ2-1; D possibly corresponds to TRBD2 (6 bases). V shed 3 bases and J shed 2 bases, with 11 bases lying between them. Germline lookup yields CDR1 KGHSH and CDR2 LQKENI. The CDR3 consists of 15 residues. The CDR3 DNA is TGTGCCAGCTCACCGGGGAGGATCACCTACAATGAGCAGTTCTTC. This sequence encodes CASSPGRITYNEQFF.

The rearrangement uses TRBV18 and TRBJ1-5; TRBD1 is a possible D gene (5 bases). The CDR3 contains 16 residues. In germline, CDR1 is KGHSH, CDR2 LQKENI. With 6 bases removed from V and 0 bases from J, the gap between germline ends came to 15 bases. The chain's CDR3 is CASSQGAGNSNQPQHF. The DNA for the CDR3 is TGTGCCAGCTCCCAGGGCGCCGGCAATAGCAATCAGCCCCAGCATTTT.

This sequence joins TRBV6-5 and TRBJ1-2; D gene ambiguous. The length of the CDR3 is 15 residues. Germline CDR1 is MNHEY and CDR2 is SVGAGI. V shed 0 bases and J shed 7 bases, with 15 bases lying between them. This CDR3 reads CASSYSGLPSGGYTF. For the CDR3, the DNA is TGTGCCAGCAGTTACTCAGGCCTTCCGTCGGGTGGCTACACCTTC.

This rearrangement joins TRBV2 to TRBJ1-4; the D gene is possibly TRBD1 (5 bases). This CDR3 contains 14 residues. Germline loops: CDR1 SNHLY, CDR2 FYNNEI. The V gene lost 7 bases and the J gene lost 3 bases, with 12 bases spanning the gap. CDR3 in amino acids: CASKAGLPNEKLFF. The DNA of the CDR3 is TGTGCCAGCAAGGCAGGGTTGCCTAATGAAAAACTGTTTTTT.

V and J are TRBV2 and TRBJ1-6; D uncertain. The length of the CDR3 is 14 residues. The germline V and J ends were trimmed by 1 base and 7 bases, with 8 bases remaining between them. The V gene's germline CDR1 is SNHLY and CDR2 FYNNEI. CDR3 DNA sequence: TGTGCCAGCAGTGAAGATCACAGCAATTCACCCCTCCACTTT. It translates to CASSEDHSNSPLHF. The whole variable domain, filled in from reference TRBV2 and TRBJ1-6, reads EPEVTQTPSHQVTQMGQEVILRCVPISNHLYFYWYRQILGQKVEFLVSFYNNEISEKSEIFDDQFSVERPDGSNFTLKIRSTKLEDSAMYFCASSEDHSNSPLHFGNGTRLTVT.

Only a few counts were recorded for this clone. This chain joins TRBV19 and TRBJ1-1; 7 bases align to TRBD1. The CDR3 has 16 amino acids. CDR1 is LNHDA and CDR2 is SQIVND in the germline V gene (reference sequence). Losses at the gene ends were 11 bases for V and 2 bases for J; bases not matched to a gene: 17. The CDR3 region has the DNA TGTGCCTCTACCGGGGCCAAGGGGGCCCCCAACACTGAAGCTTTCTTT. This sequence encodes CASTGAKGAPNTEAFF.

The J gene is TRBJ2-1, the V gene TRBV7-2, with D maybe TRBD2 (5 bases). The germline V and J ends were trimmed by 1 base and 9 bases, with 7 bases remaining between them. CDR3 length equals 12 residues. Germline V gene data show CDR1 as SGHTA and CDR2 as FQGNSA. The CDR3 DNA is TGTGCCAGCAGCTTAGTGAGGGTTGAGCAGTTCTTC. Amino acid sequence: CASSLVRVEQFF.

The rearrangement joins TRBV2 to TRBJ1-5, with TRBD1 as a possible D gene (6 bases). The V and J ends lost 0 bases and 7 bases respectively, with 13 bases between them. Germline values: CDR1 SNHLY, CDR2 FYNNEI. CDR3 length equals 15 residues. The CDR3 is CASSEARGARQPQHF. The CDR3 DNA reads as TGTGCCAGCAGTGAAGCGCGGGGGGCGAGGCAGCCCCAGCATTTT.